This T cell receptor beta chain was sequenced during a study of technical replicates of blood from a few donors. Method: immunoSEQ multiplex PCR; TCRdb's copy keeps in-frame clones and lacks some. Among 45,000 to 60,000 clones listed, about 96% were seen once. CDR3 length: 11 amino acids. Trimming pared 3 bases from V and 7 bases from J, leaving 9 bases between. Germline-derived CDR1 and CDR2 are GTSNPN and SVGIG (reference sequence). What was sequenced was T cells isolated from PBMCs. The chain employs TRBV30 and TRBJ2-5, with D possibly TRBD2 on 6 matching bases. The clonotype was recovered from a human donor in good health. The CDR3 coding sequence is TGTGCCTGGAGGGGGAGGACGACCCAGTACTTC. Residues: CAWRGRTTQYF.